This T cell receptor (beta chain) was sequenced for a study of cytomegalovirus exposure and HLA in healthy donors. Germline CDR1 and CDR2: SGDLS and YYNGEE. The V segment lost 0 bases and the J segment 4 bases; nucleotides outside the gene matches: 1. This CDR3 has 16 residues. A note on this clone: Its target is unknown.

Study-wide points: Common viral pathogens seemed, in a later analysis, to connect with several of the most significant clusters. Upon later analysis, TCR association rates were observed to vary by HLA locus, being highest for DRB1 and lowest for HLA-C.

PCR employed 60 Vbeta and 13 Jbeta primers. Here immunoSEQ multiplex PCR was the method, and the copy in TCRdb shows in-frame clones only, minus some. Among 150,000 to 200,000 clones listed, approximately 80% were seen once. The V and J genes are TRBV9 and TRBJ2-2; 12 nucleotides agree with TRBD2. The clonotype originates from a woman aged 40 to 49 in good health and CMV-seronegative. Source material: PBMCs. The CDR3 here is CASSVGGLAGTGELFF. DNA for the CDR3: TGTGCCAGCAGCGTAGGGGGACTAGCGGGCACCGGGGAGCTGTTTTTT.